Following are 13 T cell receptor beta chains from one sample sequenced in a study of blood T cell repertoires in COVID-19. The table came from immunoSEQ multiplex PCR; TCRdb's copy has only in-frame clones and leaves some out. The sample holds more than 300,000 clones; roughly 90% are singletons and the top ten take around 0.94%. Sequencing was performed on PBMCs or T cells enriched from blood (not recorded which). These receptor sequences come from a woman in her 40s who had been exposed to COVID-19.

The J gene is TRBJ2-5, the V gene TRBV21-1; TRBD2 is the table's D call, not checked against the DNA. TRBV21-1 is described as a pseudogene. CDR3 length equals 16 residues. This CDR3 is CAYSGSRGEEQETQYF. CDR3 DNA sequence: TGTGCATATAGCGGGAGCAGAGGTGAGGAACAAGAGACCCAGTACTTC.

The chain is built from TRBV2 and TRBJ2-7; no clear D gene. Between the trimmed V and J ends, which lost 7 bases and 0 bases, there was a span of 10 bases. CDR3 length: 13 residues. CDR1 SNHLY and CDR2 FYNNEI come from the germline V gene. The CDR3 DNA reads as TGTGCCAGCAAGCGCCCCAGCTCCTACGAGCAGTACTTC. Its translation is CASKRPSSYEQYF.

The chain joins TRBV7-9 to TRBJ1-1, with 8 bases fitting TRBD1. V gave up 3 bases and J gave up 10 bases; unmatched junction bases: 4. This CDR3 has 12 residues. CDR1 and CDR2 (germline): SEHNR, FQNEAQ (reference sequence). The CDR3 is CASSLTGVGAFF. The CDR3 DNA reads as TGTGCCAGCAGCTTGACAGGGGTCGGAGCTTTCTTT. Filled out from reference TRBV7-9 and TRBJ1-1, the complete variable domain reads DTGVSQNPRHKITKRGQNVTFRCDPISEHNRLYWYRQTLGQGPEFLTYFQNEAQLEKSRLLSDRFSAERPKGSFSTLEIQRTEQGDSAMYLCASSLTGVGAFFGQGTRLTVV.

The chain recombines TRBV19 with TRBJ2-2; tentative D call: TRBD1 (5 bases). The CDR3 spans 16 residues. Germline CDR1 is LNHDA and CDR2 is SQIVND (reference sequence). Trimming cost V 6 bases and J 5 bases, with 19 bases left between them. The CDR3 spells CASSRQGDSFTGELFF. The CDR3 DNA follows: TGTGCCAGTAGCCGCCAGGGCGACTCGTTTACCGGGGAGCTGTTTTTT.

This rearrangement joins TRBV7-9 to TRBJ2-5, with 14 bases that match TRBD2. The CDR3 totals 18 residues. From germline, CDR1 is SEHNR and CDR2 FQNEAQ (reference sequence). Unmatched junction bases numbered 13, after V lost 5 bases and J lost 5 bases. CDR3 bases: TGTGCCAGCAGCCCGAGGACTAGCGGGAGGCCGCGGGGGGAGACCCAGTACTTC. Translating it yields CASSPRTSGRPRGETQYF.

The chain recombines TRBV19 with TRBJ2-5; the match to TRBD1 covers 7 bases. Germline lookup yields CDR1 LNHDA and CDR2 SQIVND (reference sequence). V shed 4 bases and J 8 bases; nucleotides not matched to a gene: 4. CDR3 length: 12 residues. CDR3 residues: CASSTNRGTQYF. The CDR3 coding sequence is TGTGCCAGTAGTACCAACAGGGGAACCCAGTACTTC. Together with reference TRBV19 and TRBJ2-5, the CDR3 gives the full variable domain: DGGITQSPKYLFRKEGQNVTLSCEQNLNHDAMYWYRQDPGQGLRLIYYSQIVNDFQKGDIAEGYSVSREKKESFPLTVTSAQKNPTAFYLCASSTNRGTQYFGPGTRLLVL.

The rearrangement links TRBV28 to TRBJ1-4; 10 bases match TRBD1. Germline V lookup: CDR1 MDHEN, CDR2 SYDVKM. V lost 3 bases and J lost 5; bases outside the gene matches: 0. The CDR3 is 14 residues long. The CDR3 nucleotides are TGTGCCAGCAGTTTGGGACAGGGGAATGAAAAACTGTTTTTT. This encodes CASSLGQGNEKLFF.

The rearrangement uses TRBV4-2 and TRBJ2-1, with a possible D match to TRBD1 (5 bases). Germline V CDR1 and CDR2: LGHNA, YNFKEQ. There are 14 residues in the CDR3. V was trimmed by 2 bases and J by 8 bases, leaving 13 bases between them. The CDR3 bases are TGTGCCAGCAGCCAAACTAAGGCAGGGCATGAGCAGTTCTTC. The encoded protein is CASSQTKAGHEQFF.

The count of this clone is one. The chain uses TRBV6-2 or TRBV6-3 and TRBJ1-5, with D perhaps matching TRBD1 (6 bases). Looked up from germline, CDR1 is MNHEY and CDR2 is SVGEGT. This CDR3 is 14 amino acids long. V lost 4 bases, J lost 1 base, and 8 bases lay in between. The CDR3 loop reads CASSSQGSNQPQHF. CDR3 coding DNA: TGTGCCAGCAGTTCACAGGGCAGCAATCAGCCCCAGCATTTT.

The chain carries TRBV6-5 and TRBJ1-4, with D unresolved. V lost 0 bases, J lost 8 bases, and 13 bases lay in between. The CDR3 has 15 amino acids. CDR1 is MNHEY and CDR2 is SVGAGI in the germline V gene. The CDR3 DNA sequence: TGTGCCAGCAGTTACTCAGGTCCTCCGGGGGAAAAACTGTTTTTT. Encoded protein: CASSYSGPPGEKLFF.

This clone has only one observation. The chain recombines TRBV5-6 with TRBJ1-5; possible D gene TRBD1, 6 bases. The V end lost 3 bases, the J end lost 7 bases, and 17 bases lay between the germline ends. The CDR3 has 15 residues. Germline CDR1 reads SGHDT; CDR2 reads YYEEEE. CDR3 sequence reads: CASSSAGTQSQPQHF. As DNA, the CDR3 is TGTGCCAGCAGCTCAGCCGGGACACAAAGCCAGCCCCAGCATTTT.

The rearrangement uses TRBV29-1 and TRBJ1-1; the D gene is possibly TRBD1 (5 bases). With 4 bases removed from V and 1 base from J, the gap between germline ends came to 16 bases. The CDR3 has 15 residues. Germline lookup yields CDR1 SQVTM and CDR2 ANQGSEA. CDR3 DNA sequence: TGCAGCGTTGTCGGGGGGTCATTTAAGAACACTGAAGCTTTCTTT. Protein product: CSVVGGSFKNTEAFF.

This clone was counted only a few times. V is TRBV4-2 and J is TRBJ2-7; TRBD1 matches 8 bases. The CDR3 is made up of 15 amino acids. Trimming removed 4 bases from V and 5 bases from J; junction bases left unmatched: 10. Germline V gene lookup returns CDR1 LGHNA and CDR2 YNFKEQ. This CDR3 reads CASSPGGVPQDEQYF. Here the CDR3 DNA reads TGTGCCAGCAGCCCAGGGGGCGTTCCCCAGGACGAGCAGTACTTC.